This TCR beta chain was identified during a study of CD8+ T cells in alopecia areata (dated by TCRdb to 2017 to 2018). Background on the whole study: In both human patients and the C3H/HeJ mouse model, the study applied high-throughput TCRbeta sequencing to look at T cell clonal expansion in alopecia areata. The RNA source kit depended on sample type: the PAXgene miRNA kit for fixed scalp, the miRNeasy kit for PBMCs, and the RNeasy kit for mouse skin. immunoSEQ multiplex PCR using 35 Vbeta forward primers and 13 Jbeta reverse primers was used to amplify TCRbeta CDR3 regions. In humans, TCRbeta sequencing was performed on scalp tissue and on sorted CD4+ and CD8+ peripheral blood T cells from healthy controls and from patients with patchy or totalis/universalis alopecia areata. Scalp clonality was compared among normal scalp (n=4), patchy alopecia areata scalp (n=8), and alopecia totalis/universalis scalp (n=8).

The library was made by the immunoSEQ multiplex PCR assay. For TCR sequencing, RNA was extracted from every sample and reverse transcribed into cDNA to serve as template. First-strand cDNA was synthesized using SuperScript III with a 2:1 mix of oligo-dT and random hexamers. A synthetic immune receptor repertoire was used to assess amplification bias, and residual bias was removed computationally. The authors' pipeline ran thus. After raw reads were preprocessed to remove errors, the CDR3 was defined following IMGT conventions as running from the conserved cysteine to phenylalanine. Clonality was computed by normalizing Shannon entropy by log2 of the number of productive unique TCRs and subtracting the result from 1. Scalp TCRbeta sequences were cross-referenced with sorted blood CD4 and CD8 repertoires so that the CD4 or CD8 identity of scalp clones could be inferred. This immuneACCESS table, as held by TCRdb, lists in-frame sequences with V and J called but not all clones. Of the missing ones, under half trace to an unresolved V gene in checked studies; the others have no known cause. The V and J calls and clone size are taken from that table; D and trimming were inferred from the DNA. Within this sample are some 200,000 clones, with roughly 56% of them counted one time only. The top ten constitute under 5% of the sample.

As to this clone: Its antigen is not yet known. Per-base quality was not reported, and no clone a single base away is much larger than it.

After PBMCs were isolated by density centrifugation and stained for CD3, CD4 and CD8, a FACSAria was used to sort CD4+ and CD8+ T cells. Unaffected controls provided scalp biopsies and blood samples. CDR1 and CDR2 are read off the germline V gene (reference sequence) as PRHDT and FYEKMQ. Cut back by 5 bases and 3 bases, the V and J ends lie 10 bases apart. Measured from the cysteine to the phenylalanine, the CDR3 is 13 residues long. Only the CDR3 DNA is retained, 39 bases long and in frame from the first base. The full study reports these points: TCR sequences shared between patients were less clear than in mice, possibly partly because of HLA diversity in the patient population. Compared with normal scalp, lesional scalp had higher clonality and more expanded CD8+ clones, particularly in alopecia totalis/universalis, a pattern that suggests antigenic drive. Unlike mouse skin, which is dominated by gammadelta T cells, normal human skin has resident alphabeta T cells that are also sequenced, and this complicates analysis of the scalp TCR repertoire.

The receptor was isolated from a human donor in good health. Recombination connected TRBV13 to TRBJ2-5; TRBD1 is a possible D gene, resting on 6 matching bases. The sample comprised CD8+ T cells sorted from blood. The CDR3 region has the sequence CASSPTGKETQYF. The nucleotides read TGTGCCAGCAGCCCTACAGGGAAAGAGACCCAGTACTTC.